This T cell receptor beta chain was obtained from a study of blood T cells in healthy people across ages. Broader study findings: Diversity was higher, and naive CD4+ cells more numerous, in long-lived donors than in aged donors.

Then a second PCR, running about 6 to 12 cycles, was carried out with a sample-barcoded 5' primer and a J-beta primer mix. TCRdb redid the calling of the 5' RACE reads with MiXCR, one entry per CDR3 protein. The data hold 700,000 or so distinct CDR3 sequences, with around 38% observed a single time. This clonotype was seen ten or more times. Its matching antigen is unknown. CDR3 size: 15 residues. Germline values: CDR1 KGHDR, CDR2 SFDVKD. The V gene lost 4 bases and the J gene lost 0 bases, with 11 bases spanning the gap. At least 6.5 million PBMCs were isolated per sample. The chain carries TRBV24-1 and TRBJ2-5; possibly TRBD1 for D (6 bases). Sequencing was carried out using blood. The clonotype comes from a man of 80 years or more in good health. This CDR3 is CATSEQTGYQETQYF. The CDR3 bases are TGTGCCACCAGTGAGCAAACAGGGTACCAAGAGACCCAGTACTTC.